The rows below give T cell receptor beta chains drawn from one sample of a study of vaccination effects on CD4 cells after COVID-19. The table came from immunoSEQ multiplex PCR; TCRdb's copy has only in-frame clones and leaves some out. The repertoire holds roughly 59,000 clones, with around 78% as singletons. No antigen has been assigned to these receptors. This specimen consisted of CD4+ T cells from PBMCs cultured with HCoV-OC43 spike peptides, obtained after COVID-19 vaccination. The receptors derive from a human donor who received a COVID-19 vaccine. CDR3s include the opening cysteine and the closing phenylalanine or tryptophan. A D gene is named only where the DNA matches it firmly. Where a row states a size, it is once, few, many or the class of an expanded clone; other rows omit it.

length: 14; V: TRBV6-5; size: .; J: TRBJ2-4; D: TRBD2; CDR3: CASKVAGAKNIQYF
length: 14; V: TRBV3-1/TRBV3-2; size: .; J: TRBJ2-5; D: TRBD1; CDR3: CASTPTGVFWTQYF
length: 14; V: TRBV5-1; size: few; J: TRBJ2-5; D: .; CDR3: CASSSWGSGETQYF
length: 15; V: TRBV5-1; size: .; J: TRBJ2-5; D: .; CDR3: CASTQGRLFQETQYF
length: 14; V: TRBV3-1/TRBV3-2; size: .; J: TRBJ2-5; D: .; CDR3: CASSRDSGGETQYF
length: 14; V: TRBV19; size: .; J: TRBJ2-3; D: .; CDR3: CASSSHGGTDTQYF
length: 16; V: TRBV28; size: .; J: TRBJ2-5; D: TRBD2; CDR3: CASSLISGGASETQYF
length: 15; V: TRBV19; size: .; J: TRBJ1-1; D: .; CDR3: CASTLGEDMNTEAFF
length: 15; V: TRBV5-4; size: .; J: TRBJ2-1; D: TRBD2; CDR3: CASSLTGGPPNEQFF
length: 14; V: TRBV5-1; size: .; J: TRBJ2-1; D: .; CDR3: CASSFGFEDHEQFF
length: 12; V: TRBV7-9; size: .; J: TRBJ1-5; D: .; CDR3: CASSRPEQPQHF
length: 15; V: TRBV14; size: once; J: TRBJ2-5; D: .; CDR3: CASSLTPGGEKTQYF
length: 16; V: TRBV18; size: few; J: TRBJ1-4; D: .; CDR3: CASSRSGQGFGEKLFF
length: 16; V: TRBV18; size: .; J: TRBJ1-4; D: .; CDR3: CASSPEGSPPYEKLFF
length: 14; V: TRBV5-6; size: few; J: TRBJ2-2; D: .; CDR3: CASSLFSRTGELFF
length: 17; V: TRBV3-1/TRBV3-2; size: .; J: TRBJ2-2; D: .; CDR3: CASSQVSGFSHTGELFF
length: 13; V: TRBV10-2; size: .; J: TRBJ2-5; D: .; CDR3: CASTSGDLKTQYF
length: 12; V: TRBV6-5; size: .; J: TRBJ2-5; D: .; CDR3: CATRATQETQYF
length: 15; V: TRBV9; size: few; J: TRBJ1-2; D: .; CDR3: CASSVDWASPYGYTF
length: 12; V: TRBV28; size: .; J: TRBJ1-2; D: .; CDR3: CASSGRNYGYTF
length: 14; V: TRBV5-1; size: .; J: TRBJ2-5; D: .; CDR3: CASSLGGTEETQYF
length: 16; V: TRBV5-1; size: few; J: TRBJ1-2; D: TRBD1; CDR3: CASSPEPGTGGSGYTF
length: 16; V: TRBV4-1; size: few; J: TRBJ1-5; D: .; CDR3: CASSLRTAYSNQPQHF
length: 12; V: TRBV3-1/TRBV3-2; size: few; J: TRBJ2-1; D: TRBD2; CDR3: CASSQAGGRKFF
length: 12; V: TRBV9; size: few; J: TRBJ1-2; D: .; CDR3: CASWGAHYGYTF
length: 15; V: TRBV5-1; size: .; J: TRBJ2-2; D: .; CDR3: CASSLGGDGTGELFF
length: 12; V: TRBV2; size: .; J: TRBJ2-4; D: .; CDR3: CASTNNAGAAYF
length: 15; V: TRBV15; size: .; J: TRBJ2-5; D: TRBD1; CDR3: CATSREDRGMETQYF
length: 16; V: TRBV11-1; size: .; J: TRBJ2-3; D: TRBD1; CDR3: CASSSGGGQGVDTQYF
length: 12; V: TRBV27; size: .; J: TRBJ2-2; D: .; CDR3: CASSQGEAELFF
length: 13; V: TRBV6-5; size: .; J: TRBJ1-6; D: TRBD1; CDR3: CASKQGKDSPLHF
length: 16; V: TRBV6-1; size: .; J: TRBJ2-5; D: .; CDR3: CASSEGEGARGETQYF
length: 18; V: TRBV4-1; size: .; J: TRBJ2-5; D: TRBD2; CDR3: CASSRIPRLAGDQETQYF
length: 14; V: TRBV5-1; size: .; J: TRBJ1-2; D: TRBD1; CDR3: CASSSGMGQGGYTF
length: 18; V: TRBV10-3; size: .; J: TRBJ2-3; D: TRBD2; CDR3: CAISESNGRRVGTDTQYF
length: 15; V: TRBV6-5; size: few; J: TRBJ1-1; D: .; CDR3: CASRASGRFGDRAFF
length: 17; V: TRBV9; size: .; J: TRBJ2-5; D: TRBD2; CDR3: CASSVSLAGEWGETQYF
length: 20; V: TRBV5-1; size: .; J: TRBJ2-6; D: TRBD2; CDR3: CASSFGLAGVTSSGANVLTF
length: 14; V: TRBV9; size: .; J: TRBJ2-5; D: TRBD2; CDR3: CASSLYGGQETQYF
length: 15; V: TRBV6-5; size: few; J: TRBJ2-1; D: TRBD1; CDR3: CASSPGTGAYNEQFF
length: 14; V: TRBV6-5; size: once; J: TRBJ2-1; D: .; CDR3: CASRPRVSYNEQFF
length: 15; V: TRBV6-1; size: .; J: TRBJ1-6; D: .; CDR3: CASSEYNLQNSPLHF
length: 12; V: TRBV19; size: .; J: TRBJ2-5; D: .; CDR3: CASRGSPETQYF
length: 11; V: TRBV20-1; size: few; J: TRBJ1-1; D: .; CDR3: CSAGGGTEAFF
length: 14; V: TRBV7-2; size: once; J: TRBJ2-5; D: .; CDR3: CASSLMRVMETQYF
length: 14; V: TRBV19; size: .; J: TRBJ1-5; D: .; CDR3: CARNSGRDNQPQHF
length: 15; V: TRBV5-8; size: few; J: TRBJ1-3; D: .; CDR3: CASSPEWTVRNTIYF
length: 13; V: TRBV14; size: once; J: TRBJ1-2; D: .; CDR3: CASSQGSVAGYTF
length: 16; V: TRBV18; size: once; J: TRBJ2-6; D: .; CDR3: CASSVGQTSGANVLTF
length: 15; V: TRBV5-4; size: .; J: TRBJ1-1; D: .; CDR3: CASSPPGTLNTEAFF
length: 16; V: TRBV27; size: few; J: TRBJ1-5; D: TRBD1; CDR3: CASSPLQGSSNQPQHF
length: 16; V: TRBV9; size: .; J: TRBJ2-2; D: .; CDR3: CASSVYRFANTGELFF
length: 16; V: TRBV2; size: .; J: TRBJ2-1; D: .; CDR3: CASTPGGGPKTNEQFF
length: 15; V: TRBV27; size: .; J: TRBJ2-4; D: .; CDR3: CASSPTGLAKNIQYF
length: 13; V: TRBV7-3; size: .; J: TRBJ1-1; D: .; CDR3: CASSSDRNTEAFF
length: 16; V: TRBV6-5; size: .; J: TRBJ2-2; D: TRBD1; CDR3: CASSYTDRGQGGELFF
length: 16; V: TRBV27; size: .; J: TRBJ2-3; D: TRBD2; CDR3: CASRHIAGPSTDTQYF